The 8 T cell receptor beta chains below all came from one sample that was sequenced in a study of CD4 T cells in relation to SARS-CoV-2 and coronaviruses. The antigens of these receptors remain unknown. Here immunoSEQ multiplex PCR was the method, and the copy in TCRdb shows in-frame clones only, minus some. The sample includes around 31,000 clones, more than 75% of them seen just once. The sequencing sample was made of memory CD4+ T cells from PBMCs, cultured in vitro. The receptor set was obtained from an adult with COVID-19.

V gene TRBV6-2 or TRBV6-3 combines with J gene TRBJ1-1; D uncertain. Germline-derived CDR1 and CDR2 are MNHEY and SVGEGT. This CDR3 has 16 residues. The ends were cut back, 2 bases at V and 2 bases at J, with 15 bases in the middle. The CDR3: CASSYPLGRDNTEAFF. CDR3 DNA: TGTGCCAGCAGTTACCCCCTTGGACGGGATAACACTGAAGCTTTCTTT.

This chain joins TRBV10-3 and TRBJ1-4, with TRBD1 matching 7 bases. Trimming took 4 bases from V and 5 from J; bases not matched to a gene: 1. The CDR3 loop spans 13 amino acids. The germline CDR1 and CDR2 sequences are ENHRY and SYGVKD. This CDR3 reads CAISARGNEKLFF. The CDR3 region has the DNA TGTGCCATCAGTGCCAGGGGGAATGAAAAACTGTTTTTT.

V and J are TRBV7-9 and TRBJ2-7; TRBD2 is a possible D gene (5 bases). The CDR3 has 16 amino acids. Trimming pared 3 bases from V and 7 bases from J, leaving 22 bases between. The germline V gene encodes CDR1 SEHNR and CDR2 FQNEAQ (reference sequence). CDR3 bases: TGTGCCAGCAGCTTGTATGGTACTAGTCCTTCGGGGGAGCAGTACTTC. Translating gives CASSLYGTSPSGEQYF. Using reference TRBV7-9 and TRBJ2-7 for the parts outside the CDR3, the full variable domain is DTGVSQNPRHKITKRGQNVTFRCDPISEHNRLYWYRQTLGQGPEFLTYFQNEAQLEKSRLLSDRFSAERPKGSFSTLEIQRTEQGDSAMYLCASSLYGTSPSGEQYFGPGTRLTVT.

The V call is TRBV6-2 or TRBV6-3, the J call TRBJ1-2, with D maybe TRBD1 (5 bases). The germline CDR1 and CDR2 sequences are MNHEY and SVGEGT. The CDR3 totals 14 residues. With 3 bases removed from V and 2 bases from J, the gap between germline ends came to 10 bases. Here the CDR3 reads CASSYFPGNYGYTF. The CDR3 coding sequence is TGTGCCAGCAGTTATTTCCCAGGGAACTATGGCTACACCTTC.

This clone was detected a few times. The CDR3 is CASSAGGRGDQPQHF. Here the CDR3 DNA reads TGTGCCAGCAGCGCTGGGGGCAGGGGAGACCAGCCCCAGCATTTT. The chain carries TRBV9 and TRBJ1-5, with D tentatively TRBD1 (6 bases). The CDR3 is 15 residues long. V was cut by 3 bases and J by 7 bases, with 17 bases left in between. Per germline, CDR1 SGDLS and CDR2 YYNGEE.

This chain's CDR3 is CASSFVAWEQFF. The CDR3 DNA reads TGTGCCAGCAGTTTCGTAGCATGGGAGCAGTTCTTC. The V and J genes are TRBV6-2 or TRBV6-3 and TRBJ2-1; no reliable D call. Looked up from germline, CDR1 is MNHEY and CDR2 is SVGEGT. V was shortened by 4 bases and J by 10 bases, with 11 bases between the two germline ends. The CDR3 is 12 residues long.

The chain uses TRBV5-4 and TRBJ2-3; D ambiguous. The germline V gene has CDR1 SGHNT and CDR2 YYREEE (reference sequence). Trimming shortened V by 6 bases and J by 1 base, and 12 bases separated the two germline ends. This CDR3 comprises 14 residues. CDR3 sequence reads: CASNPGSGTDTQYF. Written as DNA, the CDR3 is TGTGCCAGCAACCCCGGGTCGGGCACAGATACGCAGTATTTT.

The sample holds a few counts of this clone. V usage is TRBV30 and J usage is TRBJ2-7, with 7 bases aligning to TRBD2. J was trimmed by 6 bases and V by 6 bases; bases with no gene match: 17. The germline V gene has CDR1 GTSNPN and CDR2 SVGIG (reference sequence). This CDR3 region has 15 residues. The CDR3 here is CACHRNGREKGEQYF. The CDR3 nucleotides are TGTGCCTGCCACAGAAACGGGCGGGAGAAGGGCGAGCAGTACTTC.